The entry that follows covers one TCR beta chain sequence. The primer mix had 60 Vbeta and 13 Jbeta primers. Using immunoSEQ multiplex PCR, the repertoire was profiled, and TCRdb retains in-frame clones only, with some absent. Of approximately 100,000 clones detected, roughly 77% appear once; the ten largest clones hold 1.4%. The sample is drawn from a study of cytomegalovirus exposure and HLA in healthy donors. CDR1 MNHNS and CDR2 SASEGT come from the germline V gene. CDR3 size: 14 residues. J lost 4 bases, V lost 4 bases, and 6 bases had no gene match. The rearrangement uses TRBV6-1 and TRBJ1-2, with 7 bases matching TRBD1. Sequencing was carried out using PBMCs. This TCR came from a man between 35 and 55 years old in good health and CMV-seronegative. The CDR3 DNA is TGTGCCAGCAGTGGAACGGGACAGTCCTATGGCTACACCTTC. Translation: CASSGTGQSYGYTF.